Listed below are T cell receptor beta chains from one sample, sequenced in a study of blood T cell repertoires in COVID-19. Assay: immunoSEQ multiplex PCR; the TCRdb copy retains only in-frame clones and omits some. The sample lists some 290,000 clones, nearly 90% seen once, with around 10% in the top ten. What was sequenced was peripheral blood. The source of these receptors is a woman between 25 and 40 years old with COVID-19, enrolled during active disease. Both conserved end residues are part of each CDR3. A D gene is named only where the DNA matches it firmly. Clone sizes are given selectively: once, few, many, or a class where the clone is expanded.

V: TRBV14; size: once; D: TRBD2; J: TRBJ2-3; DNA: TGTGCCAGCAGCGGGGGGGAGACGCAGTATTTT; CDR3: CASSGGETQYF
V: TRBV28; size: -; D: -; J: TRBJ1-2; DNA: TGTGCCAGCAATACAGGGATATGGCGCTATGGCTACACCTTC; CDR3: CASNTGIWRYGYTF
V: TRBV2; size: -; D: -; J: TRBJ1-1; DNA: TGTGCCAGCAACCCTAGCCCACGGGACACTGAAGCTTTCTTT; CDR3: CASNPSPRDTEAFF
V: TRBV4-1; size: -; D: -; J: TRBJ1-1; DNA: TGCGCCAGCAGCTTGGTCCCCGGGGGGACGAACACTGAAGCTTTCTTT; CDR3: CASSLVPGGTNTEAFF
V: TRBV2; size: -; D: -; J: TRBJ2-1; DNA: TGTGCCAGCTGGACGGACTCAGGAGGAAATGAGCAGTTCTTC; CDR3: CASWTDSGGNEQFF
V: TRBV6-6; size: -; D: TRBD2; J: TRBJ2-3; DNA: TGTGCCAGCAGTTACTCCTCGCGGGGGAGCACAGATACGCAGTATTTT; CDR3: CASSYSSRGSTDTQYF
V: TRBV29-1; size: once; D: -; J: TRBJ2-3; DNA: TGCAGCGTTGAAGACCAGGATGGTCACACAGATACGCAGTATTTT; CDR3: CSVEDQDGHTDTQYF
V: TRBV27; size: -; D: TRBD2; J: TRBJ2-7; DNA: TGTGCCAGTACCCCCTCCGCGGGAGGGATAGTTGGTATCGAGCAGTACTTC; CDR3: CASTPSAGGIVGIEQYF
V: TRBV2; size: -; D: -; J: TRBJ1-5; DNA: TGTGCCAGCAGTGGGGAGGGGGGTCTTCGCAATCAGCCCCAGCATTTT; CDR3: CASSGEGGLRNQPQHF
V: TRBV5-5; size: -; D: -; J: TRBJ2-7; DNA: TGTGCCAGCAGCCCCGGACAGTCCTACGAGCAGTACTTC; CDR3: CASSPGQSYEQYF
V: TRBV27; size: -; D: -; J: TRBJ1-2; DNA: TGTGCCACCATCGCCGGGGTGGGGATTGATGGCTACACCTTC; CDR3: CATIAGVGIDGYTF
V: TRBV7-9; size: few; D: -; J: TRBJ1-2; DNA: TGTGCCAGCAGCCCCCCGGGTGGGGGGAACTATGGCTACACCTTC; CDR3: CASSPPGGGNYGYTF
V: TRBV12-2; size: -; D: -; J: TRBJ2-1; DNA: TGTGCAAGTCGCTTAGAGGATAAGCGGGGGGGACCCTACAATGAGCAGTTCTTC; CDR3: CASRLEDKRGGPYNEQFF
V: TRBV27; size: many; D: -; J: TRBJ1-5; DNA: TGTGCCAGCGGACAACAGGCGGCCAATCAGCCCCAGCATTTT; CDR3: CASGQQAANQPQHF
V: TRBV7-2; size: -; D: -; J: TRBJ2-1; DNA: TGTGCCAGCAGCTCAGGCTACAATGAGCAGTTCTTC; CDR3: CASSSGYNEQFF
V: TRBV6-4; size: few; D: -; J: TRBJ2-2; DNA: TGTGCCAGCAGTGACACGGGGGCCGGGGAGCTGTTTTTT; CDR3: CASSDTGAGELFF
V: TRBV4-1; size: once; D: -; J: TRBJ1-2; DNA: TGCGCCAGCAGCCTCCGAGGGGGGGTCCCTGCTCACGGCTACACCTTC; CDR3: CASSLRGGVPAHGYTF
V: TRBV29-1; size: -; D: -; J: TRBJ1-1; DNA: TGCAGCGTTGAAGTACAGGGTGGCACTGAAGCTTTCTTT; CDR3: CSVEVQGGTEAFF
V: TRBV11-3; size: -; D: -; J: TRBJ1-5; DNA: TGTGCCAGCAGCTTCGAACAGGGACCGTCTGATAAATTGGGCAATCAGCCCCAGCATTTT; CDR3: CASSFEQGPSDKLGNQPQHF
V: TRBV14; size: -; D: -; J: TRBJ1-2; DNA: TGTGCCAGCAGCCAAGACCCCAGGGGTCGTGGCTACACCTTC; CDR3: CASSQDPRGRGYTF
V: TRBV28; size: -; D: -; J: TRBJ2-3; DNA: TGTGCCAGCAGTTTTTCCCCCGGGGGCACAGATACGCAGTATTTT; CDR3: CASSFSPGGTDTQYF
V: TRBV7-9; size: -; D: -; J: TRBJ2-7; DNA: TGTGCCAGCAGCCTAACCGGCTACGAGCAGTACTTC; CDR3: CASSLTGYEQYF
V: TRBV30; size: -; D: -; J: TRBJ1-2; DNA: TGTGCCTGGAGTGGACAGTCTGCTTTCGGCTACACCTTC; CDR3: CAWSGQSAFGYTF
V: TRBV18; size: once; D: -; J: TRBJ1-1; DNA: TGTGCCAGCTCACCCGGGAATCTGAACACTGAAGCTTTCTTT; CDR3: CASSPGNLNTEAFF
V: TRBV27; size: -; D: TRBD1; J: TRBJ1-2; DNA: TGTGCCAGCAGTTTCGGGACAGCTTATGGCTACACCTTC; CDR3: CASSFGTAYGYTF
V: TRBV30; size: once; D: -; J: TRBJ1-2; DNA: TGTGCCTGGAGTGTAGGCCCTACAGGATCTTACACCTTC; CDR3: CAWSVGPTGSYTF
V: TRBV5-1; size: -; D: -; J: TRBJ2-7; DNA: TGCGCCAGCAGCTGGCCGGGGGTTGAGCAGTACTTC; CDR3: CASSWPGVEQYF
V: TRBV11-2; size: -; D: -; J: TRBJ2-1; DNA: TGTGCCAGCATCATCGACACGGGGGTAAGCAATGAGCAGTTCTTC; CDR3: CASIIDTGVSNEQFF
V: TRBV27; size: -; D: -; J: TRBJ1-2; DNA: TGTGCCAGCAGTTACGGGAGGAGTTATGGCTACACCTTC; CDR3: CASSYGRSYGYTF
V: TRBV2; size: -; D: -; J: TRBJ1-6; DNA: TGTGCCCGTGGGGGGAGTTATTCACCCCTCCACTTT; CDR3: CARGGSYSPLHF
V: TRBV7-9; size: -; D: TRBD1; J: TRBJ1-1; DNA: TGTGCCAGCAGCGACAGGGTTAACACTGAAGCTTTCTTT; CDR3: CASSDRVNTEAFF
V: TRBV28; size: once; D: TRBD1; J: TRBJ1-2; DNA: TGTGCCAGCAGTTTGGCCGACAGGGGCTATGGCTACACCTTC; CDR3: CASSLADRGYGYTF
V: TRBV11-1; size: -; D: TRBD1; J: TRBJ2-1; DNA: TGTGCCAGCAGGGACGGGACAGGGGACGCGGATGAGCAGTTCTTC; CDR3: CASRDGTGDADEQFF
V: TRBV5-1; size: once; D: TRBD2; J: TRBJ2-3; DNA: TGCGCCAGCAGCTTTATAGCGGGGCCCACAGATACGCAGTATTTT; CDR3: CASSFIAGPTDTQYF
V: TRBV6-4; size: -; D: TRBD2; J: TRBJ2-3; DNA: TGTGCCAGCAGTGACGGGCCTAGCGGGGCAGATACGCAGTATTTT; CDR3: CASSDGPSGADTQYF
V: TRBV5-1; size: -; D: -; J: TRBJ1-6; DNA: TGCGCCAGCAGAGCGACAGGTTTAAATTCACCCCTCCACTTT; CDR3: CASRATGLNSPLHF
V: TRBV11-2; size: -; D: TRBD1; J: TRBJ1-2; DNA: TGTGCCAGCAGCTCCGACACCGGGGACAGGGAAGGCTACACCTTC; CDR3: CASSSDTGDREGYTF
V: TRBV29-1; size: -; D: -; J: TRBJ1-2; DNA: TGCGGTGCTCTTGGGGGCGGCTACACCTTC; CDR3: CGALGGGYTF
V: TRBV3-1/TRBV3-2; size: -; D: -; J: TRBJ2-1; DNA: TGTGCCAGCAGCCAAGATCTAGGCACGCCGTTCTTC; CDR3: CASSQDLGTPFF
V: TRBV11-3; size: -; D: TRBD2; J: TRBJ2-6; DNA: TGTGCCAGCAGCTCGCGCGGGGGAAACTCTGGGGCCAACGTCCTGACTTTC; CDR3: CASSSRGGNSGANVLTF
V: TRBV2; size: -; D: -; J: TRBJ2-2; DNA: TGTGCCAGCAGTGTTTACGGGGAGCTGTTTTTT; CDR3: CASSVYGELFF
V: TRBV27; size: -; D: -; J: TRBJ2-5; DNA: TGTGCCAGCAGTCCACCCGGCAGGGTACCTCCAATACAGTACTTC; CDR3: CASSPPGRVPPIQYF
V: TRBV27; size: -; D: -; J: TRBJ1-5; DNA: TGTGCCAGCGGGGAGAGCAATCAGCCCCAGCATTTT; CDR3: CASGESNQPQHF
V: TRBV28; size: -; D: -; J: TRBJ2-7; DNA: TGTGCCACCAGCTCACGGGGCGGGACGGCTTTCCCCTACGAGCAGTACTTC; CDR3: CATSSRGGTAFPYEQYF
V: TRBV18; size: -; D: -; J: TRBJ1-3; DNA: TGTGCCAGCTCACCACAGTTCAGTACTGGAAACACCATATATTTT; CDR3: CASSPQFSTGNTIYF
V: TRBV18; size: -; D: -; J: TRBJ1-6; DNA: TGTGCCAGCTCAGCTACAGTAGGCTATAATTCACCCCTCCACTTT; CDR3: CASSATVGYNSPLHF
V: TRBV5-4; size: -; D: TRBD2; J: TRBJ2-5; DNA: TGTGCCGGGAGCGGGGGGAAAGAGACCCAGTACTTC; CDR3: CAGSGGKETQYF
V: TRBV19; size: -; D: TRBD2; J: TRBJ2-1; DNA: TGTGCCAGTAGTATGTGGGGGGGTGAGCAGTTCTTC; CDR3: CASSMWGGEQFF
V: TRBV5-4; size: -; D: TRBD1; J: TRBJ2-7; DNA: TGTGCCAGCAGCCAGGACAGGGGGCAGCTGTACTTC; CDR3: CASSQDRGQLYF
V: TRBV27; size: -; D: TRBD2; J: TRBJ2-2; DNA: TGTGCCAGCAGTCCAGTAGCGGGGGTTAACACCGGGGAGCTGTTTTTT; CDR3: CASSPVAGVNTGELFF
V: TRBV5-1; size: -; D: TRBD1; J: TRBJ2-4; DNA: TGCGCCAGCAGCTTTGTGGGACAGGGGAAAAACATTCAGTACTTC; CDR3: CASSFVGQGKNIQYF
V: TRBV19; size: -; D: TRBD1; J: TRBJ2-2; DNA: TGTGCCAGTAGGAACAGGGGTGGGGAGCTGTTTTTT; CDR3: CASRNRGGELFF
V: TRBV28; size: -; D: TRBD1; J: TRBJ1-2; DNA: TGTGCCAGCAGTCCGACAGGGGAGGCGGCTTGGGGCTACACCTTC; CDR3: CASSPTGEAAWGYTF
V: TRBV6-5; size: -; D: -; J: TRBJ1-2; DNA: TGTGCCAGCAGTTACAACACCGGGACTTCGAACTATGGCTACACCTTC; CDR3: CASSYNTGTSNYGYTF